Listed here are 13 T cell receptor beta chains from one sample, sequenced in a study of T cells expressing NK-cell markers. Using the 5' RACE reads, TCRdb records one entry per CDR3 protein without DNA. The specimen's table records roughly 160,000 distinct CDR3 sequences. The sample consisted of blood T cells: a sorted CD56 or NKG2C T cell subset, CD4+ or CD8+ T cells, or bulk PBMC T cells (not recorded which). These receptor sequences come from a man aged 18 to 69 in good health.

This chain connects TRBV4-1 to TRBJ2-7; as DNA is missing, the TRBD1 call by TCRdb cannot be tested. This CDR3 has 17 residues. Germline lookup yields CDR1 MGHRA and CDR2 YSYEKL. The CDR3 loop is CASSQEGQGVLTYEQYF.

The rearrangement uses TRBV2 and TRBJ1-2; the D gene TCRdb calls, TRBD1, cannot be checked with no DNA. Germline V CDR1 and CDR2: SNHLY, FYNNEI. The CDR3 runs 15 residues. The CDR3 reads CASSEAWTVPYGYTF.

The CDR3 loop reads CASSEYEGPGNTIYF. The V and J genes are TRBV25-1 and TRBJ1-3; the TCRdb D gene call, TRBD1, has no DNA to confirm it. The CDR3 runs 15 residues. CDR1 is MGHDK, CDR2 SYGVNS, per germline.

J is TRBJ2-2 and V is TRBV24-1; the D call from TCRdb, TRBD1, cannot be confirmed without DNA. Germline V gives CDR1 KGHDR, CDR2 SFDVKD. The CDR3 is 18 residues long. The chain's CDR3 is CATSDPPGQGAATGELFF.

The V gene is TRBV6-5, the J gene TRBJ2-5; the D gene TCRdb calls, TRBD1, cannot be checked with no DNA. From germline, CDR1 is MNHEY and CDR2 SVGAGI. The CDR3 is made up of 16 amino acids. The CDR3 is CASSYGTGMEQETQYF.

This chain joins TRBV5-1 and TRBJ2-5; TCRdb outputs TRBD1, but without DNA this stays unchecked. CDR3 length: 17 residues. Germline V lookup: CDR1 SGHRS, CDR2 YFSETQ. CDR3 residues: CASSLEWGQGALETQYF.

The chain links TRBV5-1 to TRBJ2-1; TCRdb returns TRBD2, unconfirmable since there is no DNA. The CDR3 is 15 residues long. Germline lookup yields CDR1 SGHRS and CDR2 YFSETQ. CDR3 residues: CASSLSSGGAGEQFF. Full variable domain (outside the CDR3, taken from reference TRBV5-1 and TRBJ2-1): KAGVTQTPRYLIKTRGQQVTLSCSPISGHRSVSWYQQTPGQGLQFLFEYFSETQRNKGNFPGRFSGRQFSNSRSEMNVSTLELGDSALYLCASSLSSGGAGEQFFGPGTRLTVL.

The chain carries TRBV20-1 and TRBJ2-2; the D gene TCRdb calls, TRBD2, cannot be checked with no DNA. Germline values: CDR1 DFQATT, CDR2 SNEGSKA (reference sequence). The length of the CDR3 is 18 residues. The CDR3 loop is CSAFAGTSGGLNTGELFF.

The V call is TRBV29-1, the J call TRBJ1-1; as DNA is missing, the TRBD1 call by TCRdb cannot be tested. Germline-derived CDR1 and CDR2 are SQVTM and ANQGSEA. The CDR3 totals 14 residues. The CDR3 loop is CSVAEALRGTEAFF.

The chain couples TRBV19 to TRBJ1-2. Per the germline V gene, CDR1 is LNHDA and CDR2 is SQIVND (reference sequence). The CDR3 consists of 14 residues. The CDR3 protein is CASSMDRRYYGYTF.

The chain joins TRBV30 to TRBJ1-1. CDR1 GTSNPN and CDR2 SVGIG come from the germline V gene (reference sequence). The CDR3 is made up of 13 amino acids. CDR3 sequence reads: CAWSVAGNTEAFF.

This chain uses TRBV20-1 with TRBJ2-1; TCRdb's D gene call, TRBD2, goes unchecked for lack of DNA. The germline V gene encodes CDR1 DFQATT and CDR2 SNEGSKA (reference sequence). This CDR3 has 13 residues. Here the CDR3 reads CSARSGGAVRQFF.

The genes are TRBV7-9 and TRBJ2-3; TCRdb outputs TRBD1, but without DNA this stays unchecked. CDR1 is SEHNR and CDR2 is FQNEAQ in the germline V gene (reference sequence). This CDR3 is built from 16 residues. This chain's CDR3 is CASSSQELSPTDTQYF. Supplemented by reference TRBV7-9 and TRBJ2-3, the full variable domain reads DTGVSQNPRHKITKRGQNVTFRCDPISEHNRLYWYRQTLGQGPEFLTYFQNEAQLEKSRLLSDRFSAERPKGSFSTLEIQRTEQGDSAMYLCASSSQELSPTDTQYFGPGTRLTVL.